The clone carrying this T cell receptor (beta chain) was counted only a few times. TCRdb analysed the RT-PCR reads with MiXCR anew, one entry per CDR3 protein. The sample holds around 480,000 distinct CDR3 sequences, roughly 9.7% seen once. The CDR3 runs to 16 residues. Trimming shortened V by 2 bases and J by 2 bases, and 13 bases separated the two germline ends. Germline CDR1 reads KGHDR; CDR2 reads SFDVKD. The data originate from a study of response to subunit inactivated influenza vaccine. The specimen was PBMCs from blood, collected about 6 weeks after vaccination. The receptor's source is a man aged 45 to 65 who received an inactivated influenza vaccine. This rearrangement joins TRBV24-1 to TRBJ2-3; D unresolved. The CDR3 DNA sequence: TGTGCCACCAGTGATTCCCCAAGCCCATTCACAGATACGCAGTATTTT. This encodes CATSDSPSPFTDTQYF.